Presented here are 28 T cell receptor beta chains from one specimen sequenced in a study of OX40 agonist ivuxolimab in advanced cancers. Clones were read by immunoSEQ multiplex PCR, and TCRdb kept only the in-frame ones, dropping some. Among tens of thousands of clones listed, 90% were seen once. The source material was CD4+ or CD8+ T cells sorted from blood, sampled in a trial of the OX40 agonist ivuxolimab. The receptors here all came from an adult with an advanced solid tumor such as melanoma, head and neck, liver or kidney cancer.

The table lists this clone with a count of one. The V and J genes are TRBV4-1 and TRBJ1-4; 7 nucleotides match TRBD1. The CDR3 is 15 amino acids. V gave up 0 bases and J gave up 8 bases; unmatched junction bases: 6. Germline values: CDR1 MGHRA, CDR2 YSYEKL. CDR3 residues: CASSQDQGEGEKLFF. DNA for the CDR3: TGCGCCAGCAGCCAAGATCAGGGGGAGGGGGAAAAACTGTTTTTT.

The chain recombines TRBV2 with TRBJ2-1, with D unclear. The germline gives CDR1 SNHLY, CDR2 FYNNEI. This CDR3 is built from 15 residues. V was pared by 3 bases and J by 0 bases, with 9 bases between. The CDR3 loop reads CASSDRPSSYNEQFF. The CDR3 DNA is TGTGCCAGCAGTGACAGGCCTAGCTCCTACAATGAGCAGTTCTTC.

V usage is TRBV5-1 and J usage is TRBJ2-7, with D tentatively TRBD1 (5 bases). Germline-derived CDR1 and CDR2 are SGHRS and YFSETQ. CDR3 size: 13 residues. CDR3 in amino acids: CASSYDRSCEQYV. The DNA for the CDR3 is TGCGCCAGCAGTTATGACAGATCCTGCGAGCAGTACGTC.

The rearrangement links TRBV19 to TRBJ1-3; TRBD1 is a possible D gene (6 bases). The germline gives CDR1 LNHDA, CDR2 SQIVND (reference sequence). The V end was cut by 7 bases, the J end by 5 bases, with 15 bases between. This CDR3 contains 14 residues. The CDR3: CASMGGGLRNTIYF. Written as DNA, the CDR3 is TGTGCCAGTATGGGAGGGGGTTTGCGAAACACCATATATTTT.

This clone occurred a few times. The rearrangement links TRBV2 to TRBJ1-4; no clear D. The CDR3 runs 13 residues. Per germline, CDR1 SNHLY and CDR2 FYNNEI. V lost 5 bases and J lost 12, with 16 bases in between. CDR3 DNA sequence: TGTGCCAGCAGTACCTCCGTGGGCGACGAACTGTTTTTT. Translated, it gives CASSTSVGDELFF.

The chain employs TRBV28 and TRBJ2-5; TRBD1 matches 12 bases. Germline V gene data show CDR1 as MDHEN and CDR2 as SYDVKM. The trim removed 5 bases at V and 7 bases at J, leaving 5 bases unmatched. This CDR3 contains 14 residues. As DNA, the CDR3 is TGTGCCAGCAGTGTACCGGGACAGGGGGCGACCCAGTACTTC. Its translation is CASSVPGQGATQYF.

This clone was recorded only once. This chain joins TRBV10-3 and TRBJ1-1; D may be TRBD1 (5 bases). Germline V gives CDR1 ENHRY, CDR2 SYGVKD. The CDR3 runs to 14 residues. The V end was cut by 3 bases, the J end by 5 bases, with 13 bases between. CDR3 nucleotide sequence: TGTGCCATCAGTGAATCGCAGGGACGTACTGAAGCTTTCTTT. It yields the protein CAISESQGRTEAFF.

V usage is TRBV6-5 and J usage is TRBJ2-7; a weak D match, TRBD2 (5 bases). From germline, CDR1 is MNHEY and CDR2 SVGAGI. The V and J ends lost 5 bases and 2 bases respectively, with 16 bases between them. The CDR3 is 15 amino acids. The CDR3 sequence is CASSKNLAGTYEQYV. The CDR3 nucleotides are TGTGCCAGCAGTAAAAACCTGGCCGGGACCTACGAGCAGTACGTC.

The gene calls are TRBV28 and TRBJ2-2; TRBD2 aligns across 8 bases. Germline assignment: CDR1 MDHEN and CDR2 SYDVKM. The V gene end was trimmed by 6 bases and the J gene end by 1 base; junction bases not matched to a gene: 4. This CDR3 region has 15 residues. The CDR3 nucleotides are TGTGCCAGCAGCAAGAGCGGGGGGAACACCGGGGAGCTGTTTTTT. Residues: CASSKSGGNTGELFF.

This chain uses TRBV28 with TRBJ2-5; 8 bases are a match to TRBD1. Trimming took 4 bases from V and 4 from J; bases not matched to a gene: 8. This CDR3 contains 15 residues. Germline V lookup: CDR1 MDHEN, CDR2 SYDVKM. CDR3 region: CASSSLTGGGETQYF. The CDR3 region has the DNA TGTGCCAGCAGTTCTTTAACAGGGGGAGGAGAGACCCAGTACTTC.

The rearrangement joins TRBV9 to TRBJ1-2; D remains unclear. Germline V CDR1 and CDR2: SGDLS, YYNGEE. V lost 0 bases and J lost 9, with 15 bases in between. This CDR3 is 14 amino acids long. This CDR3 is CASSVGEDLRSYTF. CDR3 in DNA: TGTGCCAGCAGCGTAGGTGAAGACCTCCGAAGCTACACCTTC.

This chain connects TRBV2 to TRBJ2-5; 8 nucleotides align to TRBD2. Germline values: CDR1 SNHLY, CDR2 FYNNEI. CDR3 length: 12 amino acids. J lost 5 bases, V lost 9 bases, and 5 bases had no gene match. CDR3 sequence (DNA): TGTGCCAGATGGACTAGCCGGGAGACCCAGTACTTC. Encoded protein: CARWTSRETQYF.

The V and J genes are TRBV7-8 and TRBJ1-2, with a tentative D call TRBD1 (5 bases). This CDR3 contains 12 residues. The germline V gene has CDR1 SGHVS and CDR2 FQNEAQ. Trimming removed 11 bases from V and 7 bases from J, with 17 bases in between. The CDR3 region is CASSYQGGGYTF. DNA of the CDR3: TGTGCCTCTAGTTACCAGGGAGGTGGCTACACCTTC.

V usage is TRBV5-6 and J usage is TRBJ2-1; perhaps TRBD1 as D (6 bases). Trimming took off 4 bases at V and 1 base at J, with 12 bases between the two ends. CDR1 is SGHDT and CDR2 is YYEEEE in the germline V gene. This CDR3 contains 15 residues. The CDR3 is CASSTRQVSYNEQFF. The CDR3 coding sequence is TGTGCCAGCAGCACAAGACAGGTTTCCTACAATGAGCAGTTCTTC. The entire variable domain, with the rest obtained from reference TRBV5-6 and TRBJ2-1, is as follows: DAGVTQSPTHLIKTRGQQVTLRCSPKSGHDTVSWYQQALGQGPQFIFQYYEEEERQRGNFPDRFSGHQFPNYSSELNVNALLLGDSALYLCASSTRQVSYNEQFFGPGTRLTVL.

V usage is TRBV12-2 and J usage is TRBJ2-2; the table's D call, TRBD1, has no DNA check behind it. TRBV12-2 is labeled a pseudogene. This CDR3 spans 16 amino acids. CDR3 sequence: CASRLTGVPNTGELFF. The DNA for the CDR3 is TGTGCAAGTCGTTTAACAGGGGTGCCGAACACCGGGGAGCTGTTTTTT.

In this sample, this clone turned up a few times. The V call is TRBV19, the J call TRBJ1-5; 9 positions agree with TRBD1. CDR3 length: 14 residues. Germline CDR1 reads LNHDA; CDR2 reads SQIVND (reference sequence). With V trimmed by 3 bases and J by 5 bases, 2 bases remained unmatched. The CDR3 region is CASSIGQGHQPQHF. The CDR3 region has the DNA TGTGCCAGTAGTATCGGACAGGGGCATCAGCCCCAGCATTTT.

This clone has just a few counts. J is TRBJ1-5 and V is TRBV19; 10 bases match TRBD1. Germline lookup yields CDR1 LNHDA and CDR2 SQIVND (reference sequence). The CDR3 contains 17 residues. J gave up 0 bases and V 5 bases, and 7 bases lay outside the gene matches. For the CDR3, the DNA is TGTGCCAGTAGTCCTGGGACAGGGGACAATAGCAATCAGCCCCAGCATTTT. As protein: CASSPGTGDNSNQPQHF.

V gene TRBV18 combines with J gene TRBJ1-1; 8 bases fit TRBD1. Trimming removed 6 bases from V and 4 bases from J; junction bases left unmatched: 7. This CDR3 has 14 residues. Germline lookup yields CDR1 KGHSH and CDR2 LQKENI. The CDR3: CASSTRGQGTEAFF. CDR3 nucleotide sequence: TGTGCCAGCTCTACCAGGGGGCAAGGCACTGAAGCTTTCTTT.

The V and J genes are TRBV9 and TRBJ1-6, with D perhaps matching TRBD1 (6 bases). V shed 6 bases and J shed 8 bases, with 12 bases lying between them. CDR1 is SGDLS, CDR2 YYNGEE, per germline. This CDR3 has 13 amino acids. CDR3 amino acids: CASNRGFDSPLHF. DNA for the CDR3: TGTGCCAGCAATAGGGGGTTTGATTCACCCCTCCACTTT.

This CDR3 is CASSLGTGAGDEQYV. CDR3 nucleotide sequence: TGCGCCAGCAGCTTGGGGACAGGGGCGGGGGACGAGCAGTACGTC. The V gene is TRBV5-1, the J gene TRBJ2-7; 9 bases align to TRBD1. J lost 5 bases, V lost 0 bases, and 6 bases had no gene match. This CDR3 is 15 amino acids long. Germline V gene sequence: CDR1 SGHRS, CDR2 YFSETQ.

The V and J genes are TRBV19 and TRBJ2-5, with 8 bases identical to TRBD2. Looked up from germline, CDR1 is LNHDA and CDR2 is SQIVND (reference sequence). The V segment lost 5 bases and the J segment 2 bases; nucleotides outside the gene matches: 7. This CDR3 is 15 amino acids long. The CDR3 reads CASSDRGGFQETQYF. The CDR3 DNA follows: TGTGCCAGTAGTGATCGCGGGGGGTTTCAAGAGACCCAGTACTTC.

This chain uses TRBV19 with TRBJ2-1; D might be TRBD2 (5 bases). With 7 bases removed from V and 1 base from J, the gap between germline ends came to 14 bases. This CDR3 comprises 15 residues. CDR1 LNHDA and CDR2 SQIVND come from the germline V gene (reference sequence). CDR3 loop: CASTPRGLSYNEQFF. CDR3 nucleotides: TGTGCCAGTACCCCCCGTGGACTGTCCTACAATGAGCAGTTCTTC.

This chain uses TRBV11-3 with TRBJ2-1; 9 bases are shared with TRBD2. The ends lost 0 bases at V and 2 bases at J; junction bases unmatched: 11. This CDR3 spans 19 amino acids. Germline CDR1 reads SGHNT; CDR2 reads YENEEA. CDR3 loop: CASSLEGRLAADTYNEQFF. CDR3 nucleotide sequence: TGTGCCAGCAGCTTAGAGGGGAGACTAGCGGCGGACACCTACAATGAGCAGTTCTTC.

The V gene is TRBV4-1, the J gene TRBJ1-1; perhaps TRBD1 as D (6 bases). Trimming removed 3 bases at V and 1 base at J, with 15 bases between. This CDR3 is built from 16 residues. The germline gives CDR1 MGHRA, CDR2 YSYEKL. In nucleotides, the CDR3 is TGCGCCAGCAGCCAGATAGGGGGGGGGCGGAACACTGAAGCTTTCTTT. Amino acid sequence: CASSQIGGGRNTEAFF.

The chain carries TRBV5-6 and TRBJ2-5; 7 bases agree with TRBD2. V trimming: 4 bases; J trimming: 5 bases; junction bases outside the gene matches: 5. The germline CDR1 and CDR2 sequences are SGHDT and YYEEEE. The CDR3 is 13 residues long. Here the CDR3 reads CASSPGGHETQYF. In nucleotides, the CDR3 is TGTGCCAGCAGCCCGGGGGGTCACGAGACCCAGTACTTC.

CDR3 sequence (DNA): TGTGCCAGCAGTCGACAGGGGGGCAATCAGCCCCAGCATTTT. Its translation: CASSRQGGNQPQHF. The V gene is TRBV6-5, the J gene TRBJ1-5; 9 bases are a match to TRBD1. J gave up 2 bases and V 5 bases, and 1 base lay outside the gene matches. This CDR3 comprises 14 residues. Germline CDR1 is MNHEY and CDR2 is SVGAGI.

V gene TRBV7-2 combines with J gene TRBJ2-7; TRBD2 matches 11 bases. The V gene end was trimmed by 3 bases and the J gene end by 1 base; junction bases not matched to a gene: 2. This CDR3 comprises 15 residues. CDR1 is SGHTA and CDR2 is FQGNSA in the germline V gene. The CDR3 sequence is CASSLLAGGSYEQYF. The CDR3 DNA sequence: TGTGCCAGCAGCTTGCTAGCGGGGGGTTCCTACGAGCAGTACTTC.

This clone came up once. The chain couples TRBV15 to TRBJ2-1, with TRBD1 as a possible D gene (6 bases). This CDR3 spans 15 amino acids. Trimming shortened V by 2 bases and J by 8 bases, and 16 bases separated the two germline ends. Looked up from germline, CDR1 is LNHNV and CDR2 is YYDKDF (reference sequence). This CDR3 reads CATSRNRDTIHEQFF. The CDR3 nucleotides read TGTGCCACCAGCAGAAACCGGGACACGATCCATGAGCAGTTCTTC.